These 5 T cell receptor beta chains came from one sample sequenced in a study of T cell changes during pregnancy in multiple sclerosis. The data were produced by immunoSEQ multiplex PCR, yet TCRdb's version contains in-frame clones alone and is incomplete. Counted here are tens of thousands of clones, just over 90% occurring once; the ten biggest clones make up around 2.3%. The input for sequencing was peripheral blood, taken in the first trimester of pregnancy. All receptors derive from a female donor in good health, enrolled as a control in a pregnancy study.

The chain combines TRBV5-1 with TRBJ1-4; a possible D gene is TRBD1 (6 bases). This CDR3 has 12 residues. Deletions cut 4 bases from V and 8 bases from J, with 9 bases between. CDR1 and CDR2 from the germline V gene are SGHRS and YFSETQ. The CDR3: CASSARGEKLFF. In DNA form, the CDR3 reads TGCGCCAGCAGCGCCAGGGGCGAAAAACTGTTTTTT.

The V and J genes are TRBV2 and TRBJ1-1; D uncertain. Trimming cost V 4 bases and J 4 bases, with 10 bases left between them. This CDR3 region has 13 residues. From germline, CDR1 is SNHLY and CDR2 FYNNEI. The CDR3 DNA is TGTGCCAGCAGTGCCCTGGACTCCACTGAAGCTTTCTTT. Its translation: CASSALDSTEAFF.

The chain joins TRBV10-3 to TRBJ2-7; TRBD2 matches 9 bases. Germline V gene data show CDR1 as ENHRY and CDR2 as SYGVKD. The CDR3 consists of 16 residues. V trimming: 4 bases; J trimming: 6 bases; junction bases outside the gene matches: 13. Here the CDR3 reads CAISADLAGTTREQYF. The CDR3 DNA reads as TGTGCCATCAGTGCCGACCTAGCGGGGACTACGCGCGAGCAGTACTTC.

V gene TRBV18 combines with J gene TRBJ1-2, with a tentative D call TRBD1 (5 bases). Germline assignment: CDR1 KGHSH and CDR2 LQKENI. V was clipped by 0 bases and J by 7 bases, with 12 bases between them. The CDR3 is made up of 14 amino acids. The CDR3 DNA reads TGTGCCAGCTCACCACCGGCAACGCAGGGTGGCTACACCTTC. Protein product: CASSPPATQGGYTF.

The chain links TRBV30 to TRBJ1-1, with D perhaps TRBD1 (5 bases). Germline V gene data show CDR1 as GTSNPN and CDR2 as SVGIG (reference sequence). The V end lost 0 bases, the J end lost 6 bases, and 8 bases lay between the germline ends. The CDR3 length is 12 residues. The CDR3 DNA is TGTGCCTGGAGTGTGGGGCAGCCTGAAGCTTTCTTT. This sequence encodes CAWSVGQPEAFF.